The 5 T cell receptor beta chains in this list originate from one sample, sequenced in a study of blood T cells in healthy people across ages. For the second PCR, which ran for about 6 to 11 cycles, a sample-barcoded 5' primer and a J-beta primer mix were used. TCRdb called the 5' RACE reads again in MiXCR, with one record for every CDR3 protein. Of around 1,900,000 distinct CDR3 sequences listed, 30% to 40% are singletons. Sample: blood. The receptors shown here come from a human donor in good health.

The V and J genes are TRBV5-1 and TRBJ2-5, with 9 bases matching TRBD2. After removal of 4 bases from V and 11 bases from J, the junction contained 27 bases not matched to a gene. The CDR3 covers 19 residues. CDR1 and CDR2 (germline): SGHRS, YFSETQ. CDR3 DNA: TGCGCCAGCAGCCCCTTTGTACAGCGGGGGGCCCTAGAGTTTACGCAGCAGTACTTC. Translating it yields CASSPFVQRGALEFTQQYF.

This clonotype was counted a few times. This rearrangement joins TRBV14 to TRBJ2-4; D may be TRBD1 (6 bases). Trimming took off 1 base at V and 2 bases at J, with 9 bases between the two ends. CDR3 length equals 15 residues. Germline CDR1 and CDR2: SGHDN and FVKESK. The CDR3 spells CASSQVQGSKNIQYF. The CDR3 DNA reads TGTGCCAGCAGCCAAGTACAGGGTTCCAAAAACATTCAGTACTTC.

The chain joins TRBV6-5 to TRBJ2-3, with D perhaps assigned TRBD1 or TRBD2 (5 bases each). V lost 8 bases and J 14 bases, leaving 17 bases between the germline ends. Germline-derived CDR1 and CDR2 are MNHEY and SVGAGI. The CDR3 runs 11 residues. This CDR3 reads CASRHTGRTYF. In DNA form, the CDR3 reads TGTGCCAGCCGACACACGGGACGTACGTATTTT.

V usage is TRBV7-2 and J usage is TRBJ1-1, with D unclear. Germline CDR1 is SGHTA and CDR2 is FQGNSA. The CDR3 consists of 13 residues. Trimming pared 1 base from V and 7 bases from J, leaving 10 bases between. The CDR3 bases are TGTGCCAGCAGCTTAGTTATCGGCAGTGAAGCTTTCTTT. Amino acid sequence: CASSLVIGSEAFF.

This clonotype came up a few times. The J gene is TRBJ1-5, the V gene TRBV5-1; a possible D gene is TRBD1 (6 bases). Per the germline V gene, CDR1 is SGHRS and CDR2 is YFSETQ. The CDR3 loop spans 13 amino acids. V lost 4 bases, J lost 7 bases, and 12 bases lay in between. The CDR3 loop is CASSPDRFQPQHF. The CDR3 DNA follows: TGCGCCAGCAGCCCCGACAGGTTCCAGCCCCAGCATTTT.